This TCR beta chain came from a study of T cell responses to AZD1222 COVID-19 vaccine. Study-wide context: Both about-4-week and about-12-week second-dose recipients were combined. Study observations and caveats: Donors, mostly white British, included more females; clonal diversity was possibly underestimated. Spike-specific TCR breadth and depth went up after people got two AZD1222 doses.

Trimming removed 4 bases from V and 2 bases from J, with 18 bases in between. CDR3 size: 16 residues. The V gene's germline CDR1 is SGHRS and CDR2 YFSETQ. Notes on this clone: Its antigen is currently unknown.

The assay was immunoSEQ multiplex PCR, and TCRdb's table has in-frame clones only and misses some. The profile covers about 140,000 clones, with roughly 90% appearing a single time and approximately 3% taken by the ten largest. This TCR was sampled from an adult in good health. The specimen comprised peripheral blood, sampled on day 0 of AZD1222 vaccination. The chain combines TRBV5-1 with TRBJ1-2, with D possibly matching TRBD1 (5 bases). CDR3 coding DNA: TGCGCCAGCAGCCGGATTCAGGGACGGGGGAACTATGGCTACACCTTC. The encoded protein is CASSRIQGRGNYGYTF.